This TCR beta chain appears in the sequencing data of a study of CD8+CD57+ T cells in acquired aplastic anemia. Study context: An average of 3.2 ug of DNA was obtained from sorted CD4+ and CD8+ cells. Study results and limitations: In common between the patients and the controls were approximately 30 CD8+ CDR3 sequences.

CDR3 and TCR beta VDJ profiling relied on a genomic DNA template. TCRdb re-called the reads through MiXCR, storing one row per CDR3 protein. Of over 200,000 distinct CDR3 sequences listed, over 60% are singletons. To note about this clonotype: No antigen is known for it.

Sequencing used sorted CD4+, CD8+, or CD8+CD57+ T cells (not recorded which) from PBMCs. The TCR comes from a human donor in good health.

CDR3 sequence: CASSELARATDTQYF. The CDR3 DNA is TGTGCCAGCAGTGAACTAGCAAGGGCCACAGATACGCAGTATTTT. This chain links TRBV6-4 with TRBJ2-3, with D tentatively TRBD2 (6 bases). The CDR3 is 15 residues long. Germline CDR1 is MRHNA and CDR2 is SNTAGT. Trimming removed 3 bases from V and 2 bases from J, with 12 bases in between.